The 8 T cell receptor beta chains presented below share a single source sample, sequenced in a study of OX40 agonist ivuxolimab in advanced cancers. This table comes from immunoSEQ multiplex PCR, and its TCRdb copy is limited to in-frame clones, with some not included. The sample yields about 20,000 clones, roughly 78% seen once. Sequenced here: CD4+ or CD8+ T cells sorted from blood, sampled in a trial of the OX40 agonist ivuxolimab. These receptors were collected from an adult with an advanced solid tumor such as melanoma, head and neck, liver or kidney cancer.

The chain has TRBV29-1 and TRBJ2-3; no definite D call. There are 10 residues in the CDR3. V gave up 5 bases and J gave up 2 bases, with 2 bases separating them. CDR1 and CDR2 from the germline V gene are SQVTM and ANQGSEA. CDR3 DNA sequence: TGCAGCGTTCTCACAGATACGCAGTATTTT. It codes for CSVLTDTQYF.

This chain uses TRBV4-3 with TRBJ2-3; perhaps D is TRBD1 or TRBD2 (7 bases each). The length of the CDR3 is 16 residues. Deletions cut 6 bases from V and 3 bases from J, with 19 bases between. In germline, CDR1 is LGHNA, CDR2 YSLEER. CDR3 in DNA: TGCGCCAGCAGACGAGAAAGGCAGGGGGGGACAGATACGCAGTATTTT. Translated, it gives CASRRERQGGTDTQYF.

V usage is TRBV4-1 and J usage is TRBJ1-5; D is unclear. Trimming removed 4 bases at V and 7 bases at J, with 20 bases between. The CDR3 totals 16 residues. Germline CDR1 reads MGHRA; CDR2 reads YSYEKL. In nucleotides, the CDR3 is TGCGCCAGCAGCCCTCCCGGCGGGGTGGGTTCCCAGCCCCAGCATTTT. Translated, it gives CASSPPGGVGSQPQHF.

This clone was picked up one time. The V call is TRBV11-2, the J call TRBJ1-1, with unresolved D. This CDR3 region has 15 residues. The germline CDR1 and CDR2 sequences are SGHAT and FQNNGV. With 4 bases removed from V and 2 bases from J, the gap between germline ends came to 14 bases. The chain's CDR3 is CASSSQVGINTEAFF. CDR3 sequence (DNA): TGTGCCAGCAGCTCGCAGGTGGGGATTAACACTGAAGCTTTCTTT.

In its sample, this clone was seen many times. The chain couples TRBV2 to TRBJ1-4, with D maybe TRBD1 (6 bases). The CDR3 loop spans 15 amino acids. Germline V CDR1 and CDR2: SNHLY, FYNNEI. Trimming stripped 0 bases from V and 7 bases from J, with 12 bases between. CDR3 sequence reads: CASSEALRGGEKLFF. The CDR3 DNA sequence: TGTGCCAGCAGTGAAGCGCTGAGAGGGGGTGAAAAACTGTTTTTT.

The V call is TRBV6-5, the J call TRBJ1-1; the D is unclear. Trimming left V 2 bases short and J 4 bases short, with 8 bases between. Germline V gene data show CDR1 as MNHEY and CDR2 as SVGAGI. This CDR3 contains 13 residues. The CDR3 protein is CASSYERRTEAFF. Written as DNA, the CDR3 is TGTGCCAGCAGTTACGAAAGGCGCACTGAAGCTTTCTTT.

This clone was picked up one time. The V gene is TRBV11-3, the J gene TRBJ1-3; 7 bases fit TRBD1. Losses at the gene ends were 5 bases for V and 4 bases for J; bases not matched to a gene: 11. The CDR3 consists of 16 residues. Germline V gene data show CDR1 as SGHNT and CDR2 as YENEEA. The CDR3 bases are TGTGCCAGCAGCGGGCGGACAGGATCCCTCGGAAACACCATATATTTT. It specifies CASSGRTGSLGNTIYF.

This chain joins TRBV27 and TRBJ1-1; the D gene is possibly TRBD1 (5 bases). The CDR3 contains 14 residues. The ends were cut back, 3 bases at V and 1 base at J, with 9 bases in the middle. Germline V gives CDR1 MNHEY, CDR2 SMNVEV (reference sequence). The CDR3 reads CASSFLTENTEAFF. The CDR3, as DNA: TGTGCCAGCAGTTTCCTGACAGAGAACACTGAAGCTTTCTTT.